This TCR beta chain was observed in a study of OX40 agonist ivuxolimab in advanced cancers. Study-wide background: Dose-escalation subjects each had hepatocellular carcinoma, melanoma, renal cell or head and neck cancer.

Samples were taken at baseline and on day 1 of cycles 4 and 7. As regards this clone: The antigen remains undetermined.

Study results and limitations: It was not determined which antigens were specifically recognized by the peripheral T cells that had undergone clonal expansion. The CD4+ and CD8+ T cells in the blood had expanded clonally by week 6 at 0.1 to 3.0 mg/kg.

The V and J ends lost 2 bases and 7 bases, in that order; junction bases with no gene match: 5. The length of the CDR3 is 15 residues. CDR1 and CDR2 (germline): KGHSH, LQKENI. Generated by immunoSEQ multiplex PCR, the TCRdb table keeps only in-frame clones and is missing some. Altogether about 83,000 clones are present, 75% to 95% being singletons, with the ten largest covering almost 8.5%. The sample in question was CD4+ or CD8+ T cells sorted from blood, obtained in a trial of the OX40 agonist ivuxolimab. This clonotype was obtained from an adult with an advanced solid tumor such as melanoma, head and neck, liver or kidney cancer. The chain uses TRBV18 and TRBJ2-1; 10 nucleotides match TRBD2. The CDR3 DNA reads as TGTGCCAGCTCACCAGCAGCGGGAGGGTGGAATGAGCAGTTCTTC. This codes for CASSPAAGGWNEQFF.